These T cell receptor beta chains were read from a single sample in a study of blood T cell repertoires in COVID-19. TCRdb's table, derived via immunoSEQ multiplex PCR, lists solely in-frame clones and lacks some. The profile shows more than 45,000 clones, under 90% of them singletons. The sequencing sample was made of peripheral blood. The receptors were sampled from a man aged 35 to 55 with active COVID-19. Both conserved end residues are part of each CDR3. A D gene is named only where the DNA matches it firmly. Some rows have no size entry. The others give once, few or many, or a class for an expanded clone.

size	D	V	J	DNA	CDR3
NA	TRBD1	TRBV11-3	TRBJ2-7	TGTGCCAGCAGCCCCGGACAGGGTCACGAGCAGTACTTC	CASSPGQGHEQYF
few	NA	TRBV18	TRBJ2-2	TGTGCCAGCTCACCACAGAAGAGCGTCGGGGAGCTGTTTTTT	CASSPQKSVGELFF
NA	NA	TRBV28	TRBJ1-1	TGTGCCAGCAGTTTTGCGGCTTACACTGAAGCTTTCTTT	CASSFAAYTEAFF
NA	TRBD2	TRBV10-1	TRBJ2-5	TGCGCCAGCAGTGAGGGGCTAGCGGGAGGGCAAGAGACCCAGTACTTC	CASSEGLAGGQETQYF
NA	NA	TRBV19	TRBJ1-2	TGTGCCAGTAGTCCTACCCGGGCCGGGGGTGGCTACACCTTC	CASSPTRAGGGYTF
NA	TRBD1	TRBV19	TRBJ1-1	TGTGCCAGTAGCACACAGGGGGCGCAAGACACTGAAGCTTTCTTT	CASSTQGAQDTEAFF
NA	TRBD2	TRBV3-1/TRBV3-2	TRBJ2-1	TGTGCCAGCAGCCAAGTAACTAGCGGGAGCAATGAGCAGTTCTTC	CASSQVTSGSNEQFF
NA	NA	TRBV30	TRBJ1-1	TGTGCCTGGAGTGTGACGGAGCGGGACACTGAAGCTTTCTTT	CAWSVTERDTEAFF
few	TRBD2	TRBV9	TRBJ2-2	TGTGCCAGCAGCCCGCGGGGGCGGGAGGGGACCGGGGAGCTGTTTTTT	CASSPRGREGTGELFF
once	TRBD1	TRBV29-1	TRBJ2-3	TGCAGCGTCGCACCGACAGGGTTTGGAGATACGCAGTATTTT	CSVAPTGFGDTQYF
NA	NA	TRBV29-1	TRBJ2-7	TGCAGCGTTGAAAACCAGGCCGGGGAAAGCGAGCAGTACTTC	CSVENQAGESEQYF
NA	NA	TRBV12-3/TRBV12-4	TRBJ1-3	TGTGCCAGCACCGCCCGGGGTGGAAACACCATATATTTT	CASTARGGNTIYF
NA	NA	TRBV19	TRBJ1-6	TGTGCCAGTAGTATAGGTACACGGAGTTTTTCACCCCTCCACTTT	CASSIGTRSFSPLHF
NA	TRBD1	TRBV29-1	TRBJ2-7	TGCAGCGTTGAAATCCCGGGGACCAGGGGGTACGAGCAGTACTTC	CSVEIPGTRGYEQYF
NA	NA	TRBV3-1/TRBV3-2	TRBJ1-6	TGTGCCAGCAGCCAAGATGGTCTCAGGGGCTCACCCCTCCACTTT	CASSQDGLRGSPLHF
NA	TRBD2	TRBV24-1	TRBJ2-3	TGTGCCACCAGTGGGCTAGCGGCAGATACGCAGTATTTT	CATSGLAADTQYF
once	TRBD2	TRBV18	TRBJ2-7	TGTGCCAGCTCAACGGGACTAGCGGGCTCCTACGAGCAGTACTTC	CASSTGLAGSYEQYF
NA	NA	TRBV9	TRBJ2-7	TGTGCCAGCAGCCTTTTTAACTACGAGCAGTACTTC	CASSLFNYEQYF
once	TRBD2	TRBV7-9	TRBJ2-7	TGTGCCAGCAGCCCCCGAAGCGGGAGGGCGTCCTACGAGCAGTACTTC	CASSPRSGRASYEQYF
NA	NA	TRBV7-3	TRBJ2-2	TGTGCCAGCAGTCGTACCCGAGGGAAGGGGGAGCTGTTTTTT	CASSRTRGKGELFF
NA	TRBD2	TRBV12-5	TRBJ2-7	TGTGCTAGTGGTACTAGCGGGAGCCGCGAGCAGTACTTC	CASGTSGSREQYF
NA	TRBD1	TRBV6-5	TRBJ1-5	TGTGCCAGCAGTAGGGACAGGGAAATTGATCAGCCCCAGCATTTT	CASSRDREIDQPQHF
NA	NA	TRBV6-2/TRBV6-3	TRBJ2-5	TGTGCCAGCAGTTACTCCCCCGGGAATCACCAAGAGACCCAGTACTTC	CASSYSPGNHQETQYF
NA	NA	TRBV30	TRBJ2-5	TGTGCCTGGAGTGTAAGGGAGAAAGAGACCCAGTACTTC	CAWSVREKETQYF
NA	TRBD2	TRBV5-1	TRBJ2-1	TGCGCCAGCAGCTTGGGGGGGACTAGCGGGAGGACGTCCTACAATGAGCAGTTCTTC	CASSLGGTSGRTSYNEQFF
NA	TRBD2	TRBV7-3	TRBJ2-1	TGTGCCAGCAGCTTAAGGGGACTAGCGGGCGATGAGCAGTTCTTC	CASSLRGLAGDEQFF
NA	NA	TRBV19	TRBJ1-5	TGTGCCAGTAGTATAGGAGGACAGCCGAATCAGCCCCAGCATTTT	CASSIGGQPNQPQHF
NA	NA	TRBV7-9	TRBJ1-2	TGTGCCAGCAGTCAGTTCGAGAGGGCTGGCTACACCTTC	CASSQFERAGYTF
NA	NA	TRBV9	TRBJ1-1	TGTGCCAGCGGGGGGGGGCCCTACGGTGGCACTGAAGCTTTCTTT	CASGGGPYGGTEAFF
NA	NA	TRBV28	TRBJ2-7	TGTGCCAGCAGTTCCCCAGGACATCTAATGGATCAGCAGTACTTC	CASSSPGHLMDQQYF
NA	TRBD1	TRBV30	TRBJ2-7	TGTGCCTGGAGGGGACAGGGCCTATCCTACGAGCAGTACTTC	CAWRGQGLSYEQYF
NA	NA	TRBV13	TRBJ2-7	TGTGCCAGCAGCTCCCCTCTCGGAGGCGGCGAGCAGTACTTC	CASSSPLGGGEQYF
NA	TRBD2	TRBV10-1	TRBJ2-3	TGCGCCAGCAGTGCGGGGGGTACGCAGTATTTT	CASSAGGTQYF
once	NA	TRBV27	TRBJ2-7	TGTGCCAGCAGTTTCAGCGGAGGGCGCTACGAGCAGTACTTC	CASSFSGGRYEQYF
once	TRBD2	TRBV28	TRBJ2-3	TGTGCCAGCAGTTTGACTAGCACTAGCACAGATACGCAGTATTTT	CASSLTSTSTDTQYF
NA	NA	TRBV6-5	TRBJ1-1	TGTGCCAGCAGTTTCCTCGGGTCGCAGTTATTCTTT	CASSFLGSQLFF
NA	TRBD2	TRBV27	TRBJ2-5	TGTGCCAGCCCCCGCGAAGCGGGAGGGGAAGAGACCCAGTACTTC	CASPREAGGEETQYF
NA	TRBD2	TRBV7-9	TRBJ2-1	TGTGCCAGCAGAGCCTCAGCGGGAAAAACCAATGAGCAGTTCTTC	CASRASAGKTNEQFF
once	TRBD1	TRBV29-1	TRBJ1-2	TGCAGCGTGACCCTAGGACAGGGGGCATCCGGCTACACCTTC	CSVTLGQGASGYTF
NA	NA	TRBV5-1	TRBJ1-1	TGCGCCAGCAGCTTGGGCGGGGGCACAGAAGCTTTCTTT	CASSLGGGTEAFF
NA	TRBD2	TRBV27	TRBJ2-1	TGTGCCACCCGGGGGGGGATAGGATTGAGGGGTGAGCAGTTCTTC	CATRGGIGLRGEQFF
NA	NA	TRBV19	TRBJ2-7	TGTGCCAGTAGTCCCGGGACTCCAATCAAGTACTTC	CASSPGTPIKYF
few	TRBD2	TRBV27	TRBJ2-3	TGTGCCAGCAGTTTAAGCGCGGGAGTGGATACGCAGTATTTT	CASSLSAGVDTQYF
NA	TRBD1	TRBV27	TRBJ1-6	TGTGCCAGCAGAAGCACCGGGACAGGAGGAAATTCACCCCTCCACTTT	CASRSTGTGGNSPLHF
NA	NA	TRBV7-2	TRBJ2-1	TGTGCCAGCAGCTTAGTTGGCGGGGATTACAATGAGCAGTTCTTC	CASSLVGGDYNEQFF
NA	NA	TRBV19	TRBJ1-1	TGTGCCACCCACGACACCTTTTTGAACACTGAAGCTTTCTTT	CATHDTFLNTEAFF
NA	NA	TRBV4-1	TRBJ1-1	TGCGCCAGCAGCCAAGCCGACAGGCTGAGCACTGAAGCTTTCTTT	CASSQADRLSTEAFF
NA	TRBD2	TRBV29-1	TRBJ2-3	TGCAGCGTTGAGGGACTAGCGGGATTTGGAGATACGCAGTATTTT	CSVEGLAGFGDTQYF
NA	TRBD1	TRBV19	TRBJ1-4	TGTGCCAGTAGTAGGGACAGGGAACAGGAAAAACTGTTTTTT	CASSRDREQEKLFF
NA	NA	TRBV27	TRBJ2-7	TGTGCCAGCAGTTTATACGGTGACGAGCAGTACTTC	CASSLYGDEQYF
NA	TRBD1	TRBV20-1	TRBJ1-2	TGCAGTGCTAGTCTTCCGGGACAGGGGCACTATGGCTACACCTTC	CSASLPGQGHYGYTF
NA	TRBD1	TRBV28	TRBJ2-7	TGTGCCAGCAGTTTAAGGGGGCGCCCCTACGAGCAGTACTTC	CASSLRGRPYEQYF